The source of this TCR beta chain is a study of T-cell memory formation after mild COVID-19. Across the study: Across donors, TCR clusters were largely donor specific.

With regard to this clonotype: Its antigen is not known.

V was clipped by 4 bases and J by 2 bases, with 9 bases between them. CDR3 length equals 15 residues. Germline CDR1 and CDR2: LGHDT and YNNKEL (reference sequence). Regarding the study as a whole: Later expanders leaned toward CD4+, whereas clones contracting from day 15 to 85 were balanced CD4/CD8. CM and EM subsets held most contracting CD4+ clones; EMRA held CD8+ ones.

TCRdb processed the 5' RACE reads anew with MiXCR; each CDR3 protein has one entry. The sample records fewer than 400,000 distinct CDR3 sequences, over 10% being singletons. The material sequenced was PBMCs or a T cell subset sorted from them (not recorded which). The V call is TRBV3-1, the J call TRBJ1-6; D unresolved. The receptor comes from a man aged 18 to 30 who had mild COVID-19 (a few samples of this study predate the infection). Cell type and time point are not known. The CDR3 region is CASSLGWAYNSPLHF. CDR3 bases: TGTGCCAGCAGCCTAGGGTGGGCCTATAATTCACCCCTCCACTTT. The full variable domain, its missing parts supplied by reference TRBV3-1 and TRBJ1-6, is DTAVSQTPKYLVTQMGNDKSIKCEQNLGHDTMYWYKQDSKKFLKIMFSYNNKELIINETVPNRFSPKSPDKAHLNLHINSLELGDSAVYFCASSLGWAYNSPLHFGNGTRLTVT.